The subject of this entry is one TCR beta chain. Other DNA sequences of this sample code for an identical CDR3. This record comes from a study of blood T cell repertoires in COVID-19. Study information: Samples taken during acute and convalescent COVID-19 were collected in the United States, Italy and Spain.

Germline loops: CDR1 SGDLS, CDR2 YYNGEE. CDR3 length: 15 residues. With 2 bases clipped from V and 4 bases from J, the junction kept 5 bases outside the gene matches. Clinical history reported by participants formed the basis on which cohorts were assigned. The recovered donors of Cohort 3 showed two negative PCRs, clearance, or symptom resolution. Per the study methods: Amplification from reference gene primers served as the basis for estimated nucleated cell counts. Clones were sequenced by immunoSEQ multiplex PCR, and TCRdb holds only the in-frame ones, with some missing. The D gene and trimming were derived from the DNA, and the V and J assignments and clone size from that table. The top ten hold more than 1.5% of the sample, which has under 350,000 clones, roughly 91% seen once.

This sequence was found in a woman in her sixties who had recovered from COVID-19. The chain combines TRBV9 with TRBJ1-5; 8 bases map to TRBD1. Material: PBMCs or T cells enriched from blood (not recorded which). The CDR3 protein is CASSVGQGLNQPQHF. The CDR3 nucleotides read TGTGCCAGCAGCGTCGGACAGGGACTTAATCAGCCCCAGCATTTT.